This record looks at one TCR beta chain sequence and its context. This record belongs to a study of cytomegalovirus exposure and HLA in healthy donors. Across the whole study: Genotyping showed 81% of over 350 donors falling in the Caucasian-associated ancestry cluster.

Donors showed nominal health when sampled, although they likely had unrecorded immune exposures. This PCR relied on a set of 60 Vbeta primers and 13 Jbeta primers. The table came from immunoSEQ multiplex PCR; TCRdb's copy has only in-frame clones and leaves some out. The profile shows fewer than 200,000 clones, more than 65% of them singletons. The specimen sequenced was PBMCs. The receptor was isolated from a woman aged 45-65 years in good health and CMV-seronegative.

The CDR3 region is CASSFLLGTSGRTYNEQFF. The CDR3 bases are TGTGCCAGCAGCTTCCTCCTCGGGACTAGCGGGAGGACGTACAATGAGCAGTTCTTC. The chain carries TRBV7-8 and TRBJ2-1; TRBD2 aligns across 15 bases. The CDR3 covers 19 residues. Looked up from germline, CDR1 is SGHVS and CDR2 is FQNEAQ. The J segment lost 4 bases and the V segment lost 3 bases, leaving 10 bases of the junction unmatched.